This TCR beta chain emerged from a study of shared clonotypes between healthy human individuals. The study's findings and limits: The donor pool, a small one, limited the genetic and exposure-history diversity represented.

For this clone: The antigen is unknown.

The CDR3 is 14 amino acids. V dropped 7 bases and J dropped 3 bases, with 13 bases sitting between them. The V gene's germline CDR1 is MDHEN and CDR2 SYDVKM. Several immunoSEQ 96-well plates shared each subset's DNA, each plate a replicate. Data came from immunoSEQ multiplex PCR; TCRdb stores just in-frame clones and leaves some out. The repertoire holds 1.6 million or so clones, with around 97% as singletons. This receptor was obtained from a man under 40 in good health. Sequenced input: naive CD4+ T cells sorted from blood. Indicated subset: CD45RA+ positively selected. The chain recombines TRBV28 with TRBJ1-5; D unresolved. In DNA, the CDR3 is TGTGCCAGCAAGGCCGGGCAGATCAATCAGCCCCAGCATTTT. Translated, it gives CASKAGQINQPQHF.